The rows below give T cell receptor beta chains drawn from one sample of a study of blood T cell repertoires in COVID-19. Method: immunoSEQ multiplex PCR; TCRdb's copy keeps in-frame clones and lacks some. The table lists around 380,000 clones, 80% to 90% of them singletons, with 1% to 1.5% in the top ten. What was sequenced was PBMCs or T cells enriched from blood (not recorded which). The receptors shown here come from a man aged 30 to 39 who had recovered from COVID-19. The CDR3 runs from the conserved cysteine through the conserved F or W. A D gene is named only where the DNA matches it firmly. Part of the rows lack a size; the others show once, few, many or a class for expanded clones.

>TRBD1|TRBV5-1|NA|TRBJ2-7
TGCGCCAGCAGCTCGCCGGGACAGGGGAGGGAGCAGTACTTC
CASSSPGQGREQYF
>TRBD2|TRBV25-1|NA|TRBJ2-2
TGTGCCACCGAAGGACTAGCGGGGGGCACCGGGGAGCTGTTTTTT
CATEGLAGGTGELFF
>NA|TRBV19|NA|TRBJ1-1
TGTGCCAGTAGTGAAAGTCAACGGCGGGCTTTCTTT
CASSESQRRAFF
>NA|TRBV25-1|NA|TRBJ1-6
TGTGCCAGCAGTGAATCTGGCAGGGTGGAGTCACCCCTCCACTTT
CASSESGRVESPLHF
>NA|TRBV4-3|NA|TRBJ2-5
TGCGCCAGCAGCCAAGATTTGGCACAGGGGGTTATTAGCGGGGGACGGCAAGAGACCCAGTACTTC
CASSQDLAQGVISGGRQETQYF
>NA|TRBV29-1|NA|TRBJ2-7
TGCAGCGCTAGGGGGGGGACTTCCTACGAGCAGTACTTC
CSARGGTSYEQYF
>TRBD1|TRBV28|NA|TRBJ2-3
TGTGCCAGCAGCCACAGGGGGAGGAGCACAGATACGCAGTATTTT
CASSHRGRSTDTQYF
>TRBD1|TRBV9|NA|TRBJ1-3
TGTGCCAGCAGCCCAAGCACAGGGGCTGGAAACACCATATATTTT
CASSPSTGAGNTIYF
>TRBD2|TRBV7-2|NA|TRBJ2-7
TGTGCCAGCAGCTGGTCGGGGGGGGTCGAGCAGTACTTC
CASSWSGGVEQYF
>TRBD1|TRBV7-9|NA|TRBJ1-6
TGTGCCAGCGAAACAGGGGATAAATCACCCCTCCACTTT
CASETGDKSPLHF
>NA|TRBV30|NA|TRBJ1-1
TGTGCCTGGAGTCTGTCTTTTGAAGCTTTCTTT
CAWSLSFEAFF
>NA|TRBV7-3|NA|TRBJ1-6
TGTGCCAGCAGCCTTAGCTCCTATAATTCACCCCTCCACTTT
CASSLSSYNSPLHF
>NA|TRBV30|NA|TRBJ1-4
TGTGCCTGGAGTGTATCGTGGGGACATTCTAATGAAAAACTGTTTTTT
CAWSVSWGHSNEKLFF
>NA|TRBV4-3|NA|TRBJ2-1
TGCGCCAGCAGCCCCGGGGACTACAATGAGCAGTTCTTC
CASSPGDYNEQFF
>TRBD1|TRBV7-6|NA|TRBJ2-2
TGTGCCAGCAGCCAGGACAGGGCTGGCACCGGGGAGCTGTTTTTT
CASSQDRAGTGELFF
>TRBD1|TRBV7-2|once|TRBJ2-7
TGTGCCAGCAGCAAGACAGGGAGCTCCTACGAGCAGTACTTC
CASSKTGSSYEQYF
>NA|TRBV6-6|NA|TRBJ1-1
TGTGCCAGCAGTCCTTTGAACACTGAAGCTTTCTTT
CASSPLNTEAFF
>NA|TRBV18|NA|TRBJ2-5
TGTGCCAGCTCACCGGGCCGTGAGGAGACCCAGTACTTC
CASSPGREETQYF
>TRBD1|TRBV4-1|once|TRBJ2-2
TGCGCCAGCAGCCAACGACAGGGGTTTGGCTCTTTTGCCGGGGAGCTGTTTTTT
CASSQRQGFGSFAGELFF
>TRBD1|TRBV30|NA|TRBJ1-2
TGTGCCTGGAGTCCGGGACAGGGGGCCTATGGCTACACCTTC
CAWSPGQGAYGYTF
>NA|TRBV29-1|NA|TRBJ1-2
TGCAGCGTTGAAGTAGGTGCCGGGTACTATGGCTACACCTTC
CSVEVGAGYYGYTF
>NA|TRBV30|few|TRBJ1-2
TGTGCCTTCGGGGAGGGGGATGGCTACACCTTC
CAFGEGDGYTF
>NA|TRBV19|NA|TRBJ2-7
TGTGCCAGTAGTATAGATCCGGTTGCAGAGCAGTACTTC
CASSIDPVAEQYF
>TRBD1|TRBV11-2|once|TRBJ1-2
TGTGCCAGCAGCTTCACGACAGGGGGGGGCTATGGCTACACCTTC
CASSFTTGGGYGYTF
>NA|TRBV3-1/TRBV3-2|NA|TRBJ2-1
TGTGCCAGCAGCCAACCCCGGTCCCAGTTCTTC
CASSQPRSQFF
>NA|TRBV6-5|once|TRBJ1-2
TGTGCCAGCAGTTATTACTCCCTAGGGGACTATGGCTACACCTTC
CASSYYSLGDYGYTF
>TRBD1|TRBV6-5|few|TRBJ1-1
TGTGCCAGCAGTCCCCGACAGGGGGAGGGTGAAGCTTTCTTT
CASSPRQGEGEAFF